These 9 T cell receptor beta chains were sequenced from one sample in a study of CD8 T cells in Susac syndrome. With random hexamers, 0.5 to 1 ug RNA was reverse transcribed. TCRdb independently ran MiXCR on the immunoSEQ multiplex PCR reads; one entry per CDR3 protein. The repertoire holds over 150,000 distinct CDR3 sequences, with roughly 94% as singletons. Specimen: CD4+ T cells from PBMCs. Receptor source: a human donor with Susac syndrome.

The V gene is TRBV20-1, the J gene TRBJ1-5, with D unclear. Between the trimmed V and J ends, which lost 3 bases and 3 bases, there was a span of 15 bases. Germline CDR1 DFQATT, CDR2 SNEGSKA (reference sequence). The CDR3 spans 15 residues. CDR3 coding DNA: TGCAGTGCTAGCAGCCGGGGATGGAACAATCAGCCCCAGCATTTT. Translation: CSASSRGWNNQPQHF.

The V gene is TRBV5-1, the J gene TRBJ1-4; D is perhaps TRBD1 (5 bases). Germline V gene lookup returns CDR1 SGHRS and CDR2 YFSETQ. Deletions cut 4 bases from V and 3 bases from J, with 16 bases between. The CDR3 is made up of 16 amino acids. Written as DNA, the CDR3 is TGCGCCAGCAGCCCCCTTGGGGGGAATCCTAATGAAAAACTGTTTTTT. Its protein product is CASSPLGGNPNEKLFF.

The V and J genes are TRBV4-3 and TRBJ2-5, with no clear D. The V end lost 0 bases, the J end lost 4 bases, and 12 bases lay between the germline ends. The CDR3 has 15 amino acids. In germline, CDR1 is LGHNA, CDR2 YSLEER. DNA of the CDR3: TGCGCCAGCAGCCAAGATTTCCTAGTAGGAGAGACCCAGTACTTC. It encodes CASSQDFLVGETQYF.

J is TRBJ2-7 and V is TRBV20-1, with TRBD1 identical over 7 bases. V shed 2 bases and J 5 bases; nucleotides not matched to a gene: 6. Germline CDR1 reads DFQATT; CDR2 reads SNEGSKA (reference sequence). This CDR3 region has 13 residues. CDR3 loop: CSARSGTVNEQYF. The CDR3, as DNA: TGCAGTGCTAGATCCGGGACAGTAAACGAGCAGTACTTC.

The CDR3 spells CAWSPPRPEDEQYF. The CDR3 nucleotides read TGTGCCTGGAGTCCCCCGCGGCCAGAGGACGAGCAGTACTTC. The V and J genes are TRBV30 and TRBJ2-7; D gene ambiguous. CDR3 size: 14 residues. CDR1 is GTSNPN and CDR2 is SVGIG in the germline V gene (reference sequence). V was trimmed by 2 bases and J by 5 bases, leaving 16 bases between them.

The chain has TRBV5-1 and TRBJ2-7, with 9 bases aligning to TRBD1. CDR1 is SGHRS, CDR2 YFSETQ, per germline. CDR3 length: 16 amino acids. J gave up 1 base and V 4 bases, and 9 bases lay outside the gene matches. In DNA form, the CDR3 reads TGCGCCAGCAGCGCCCGGACAGGGGACCATTCCTACGAGCAGTACTTC. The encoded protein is CASSARTGDHSYEQYF. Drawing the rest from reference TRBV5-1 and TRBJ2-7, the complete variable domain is KAGVTQTPRYLIKTRGQQVTLSCSPISGHRSVSWYQQTPGQGLQFLFEYFSETQRNKGNFPGRFSGRQFSNSRSEMNVSTLELGDSALYLCASSARTGDHSYEQYFGPGTRLTVT.

The chain's CDR3 is CASSPGWDTQKDTQYF. The CDR3 DNA follows: TGCGCCAGCAGCCCAGGCTGGGACACCCAAAAGGATACGCAGTATTTT. This rearrangement joins TRBV4-3 to TRBJ2-3; perhaps TRBD1 as D (6 bases). Germline V CDR1 and CDR2: LGHNA, YSLEER. Trimming cost V 4 bases and J 6 bases, with 20 bases left between them. This CDR3 has 16 residues.

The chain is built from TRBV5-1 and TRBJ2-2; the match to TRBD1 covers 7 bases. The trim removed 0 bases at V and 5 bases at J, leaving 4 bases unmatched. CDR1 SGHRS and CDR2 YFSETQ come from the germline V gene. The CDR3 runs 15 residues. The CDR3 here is CASSLAGQITGELFF. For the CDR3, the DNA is TGCGCCAGCAGCTTGGCGGGACAGATAACCGGGGAGCTGTTTTTT.

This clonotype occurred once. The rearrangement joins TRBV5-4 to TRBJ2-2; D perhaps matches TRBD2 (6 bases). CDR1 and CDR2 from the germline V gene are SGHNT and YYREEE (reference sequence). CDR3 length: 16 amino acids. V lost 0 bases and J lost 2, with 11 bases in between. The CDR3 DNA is TGTGCCAGCAGCTTGGGACTAGTTTCTAACACCGGGGAGCTGTTTTTT. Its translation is CASSLGLVSNTGELFF.